One TCR beta chain is described in this entry. The sample holds a few counts of this clonotype. This clone's antigen is unknown. No base qualities exist here, and no much larger clone lies one base off it. This specimen's treatment or condition label, interpreted: live attenuated yellow fever vaccine strain. At each blood-draw timepoint, two biological replicates of bulk PBMCs were collected. PBMCs were isolated from peripheral blood using a standard Ficoll-Paque protocol. TriZol was used to extract RNA from bulk PBMCs, CD4 and CD8 fractions, and dextramer-positive and dextramer-negative fractions. This sample is drawn from a study of T cells after yellow fever vaccination (dated by TCRdb to between 2018 and 2021). In terms of the full investigation: The SMART-Seq v4 Ultra Low Input RNA kit was used to prepare libraries from fractions with low cell numbers. Two healthy male donors made up the cohort, one aged 18 to 30 years and the other aged 30 to 40 years. To track T-cell clones before and after primary and booster YFV17D yellow fever vaccination, bulk TCR alpha and beta repertoires were sequenced longitudinally. Blood was collected at multiple timepoints before and after primary and secondary immunization, and bulk PBMC replicates and cell subsets were isolated.

TCR cDNA was synthesized by 5'RACE template switching, through which a universal primer site and unique molecular identifiers were introduced. Priming of cDNA synthesis was performed from both the TCR alpha and TCR beta constant segments. Library amplification used two PCR steps, and the second PCR step added sample barcodes and sequencing adapters. Libraries were sequenced on Illumina HiSeq 2500 (2x100 bp) or NovaSeq (2x150 bp). On the authors' methods: MIGEC was used to demultiplex reads and collapse the reads into UMI consensus sequences, and MiXCR was used for V(D)J alignment. Clonotypes responding to the vaccine were identified with edgeR on replicate PBMC samples, with the criteria of FDR below 0.01 and a log2 fold change above 5 up to day 15. Each bulk clonotype received a CD4 or CD8 identity based on whether the sequenced CD4 or CD8 repertoire contained that clonotype at higher abundance. TCRdb reanalyzed the raw reads on its own, using fastp at Q25 for trimming and MiXCR for clone calling, and kept in-frame beta chains. Rows merge per CDR3 protein into single entries with the most common DNA and genes. These V and J calls are TCRdb output, not the study's own analysis. Counted in this sample were 450,000 to 600,000 distinct CDR3 sequences; about a sixth of them appeared once. The ten largest clones take up roughly 17% of the sample.

The germline V gene supplies CDR1 MNHEY and CDR2 SVGEGT. The cysteine opens and the phenylalanine closes a CDR3 of 15 amino acids. Only the CDR3 part of the read is kept: 45 bases, read in frame from the first base. The V end gives up 0 bases and the J end 3 bases, leaving 2 bases in the junction not matched to a gene. The full study reports these points: Most clones expanded after primary vaccination (approximately 97% of CD4 and 88% of CD8) were re-detected after the booster, suggesting that broad memory maintenance occurred. Compared with the primary T-cell response, the secondary T-cell response was weaker but faster, peaking on day 5 rather than day 15. Computational filtering was required because FACS-sorted repertoires could contain abundant contaminating clonotypes from the bulk population. Because the study included only two donors, the extent to which the findings can be generalized is limited. A small fraction of clonotypes showed up in both the CD4 and CD8 compartments, probably as a result of convergent recombination.

The source is a man between 18 and 29 years old who received the YFV17D yellow fever vaccine. The material was PBMCs, obtained 4 to 6 days after the first yellow fever vaccination. Recombination joined TRBV6-2 or TRBV6-3 with TRBJ2-5, and TRBD1 aligns with 9 junction nucleotides. DNA sequence: TGTGCCAGCAGTTACTCCGACAGGGGGGAAGAGACCCAGTACTTC. It translates to CASSYSDRGEETQYF.